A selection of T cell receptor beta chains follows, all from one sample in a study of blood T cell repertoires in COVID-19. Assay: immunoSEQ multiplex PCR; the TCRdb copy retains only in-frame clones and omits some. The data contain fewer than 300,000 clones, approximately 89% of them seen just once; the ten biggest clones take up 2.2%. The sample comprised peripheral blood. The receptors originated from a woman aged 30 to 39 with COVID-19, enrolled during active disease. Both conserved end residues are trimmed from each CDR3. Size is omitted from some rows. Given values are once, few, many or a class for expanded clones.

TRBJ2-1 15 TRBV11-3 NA ASSSRTSGGSYNEQF
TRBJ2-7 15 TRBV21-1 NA ASSPRKDRRVSYEQY
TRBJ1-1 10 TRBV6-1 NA ASSDLSRGAF
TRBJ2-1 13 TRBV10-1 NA ASSLAGSTYNEQF
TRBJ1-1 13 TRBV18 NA ASSPLDRADTEAF
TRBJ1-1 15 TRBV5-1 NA ASSLGATGVGNTEAF
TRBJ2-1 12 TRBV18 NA ASSPTGGINEQF
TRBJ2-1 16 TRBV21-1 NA ASSNPGQGAFSYNEQF
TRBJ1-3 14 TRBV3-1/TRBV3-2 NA ASSQDGGRSGNTIY
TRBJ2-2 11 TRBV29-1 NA SVAGGAPGELF
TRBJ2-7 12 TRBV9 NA ASSVSGTPYEQY
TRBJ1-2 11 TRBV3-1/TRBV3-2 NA ASSQEQGYGYT
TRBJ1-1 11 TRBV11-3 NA ASSLGGGGEAF
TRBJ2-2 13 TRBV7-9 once ASPRMEGASGELF
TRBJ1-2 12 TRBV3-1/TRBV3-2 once ASSRGDGLYGYT
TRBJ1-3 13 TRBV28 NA ASSLGQSSGNTIY
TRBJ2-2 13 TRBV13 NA ASSSSQAMVGELF
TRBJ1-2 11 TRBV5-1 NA ASSLEGSYGYT
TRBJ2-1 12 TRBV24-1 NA ATAGTAQYNEQF
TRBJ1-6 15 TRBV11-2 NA ASSLLLSTGGASPLH
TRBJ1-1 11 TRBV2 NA ASSLQGYTEAF
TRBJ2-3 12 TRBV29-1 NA SVAASGTTDTQY
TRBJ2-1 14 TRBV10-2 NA ASSEPFNTLDNEQF
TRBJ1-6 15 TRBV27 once ASSPHSDSYHNSPLH
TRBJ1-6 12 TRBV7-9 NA ASSLTGDGSPLH
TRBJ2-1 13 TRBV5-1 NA ASSLLQGSYNEQF
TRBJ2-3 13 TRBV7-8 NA ASSLLAGSTDTQY
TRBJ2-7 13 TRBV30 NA AWSLGQKSSYEQY